The 20 T cell receptor beta chains given below trace back to one sample, sequenced in a study of Ad26.COV2.S vaccination and SARS-CoV-2 variants. Libraries were prepared by immunoSEQ multiplex PCR; TCRdb keeps only in-frame clonotypes and omits some of them. The data hold 350,000 to 450,000 clones, with about 90% observed a single time. The material sequenced was peripheral blood, taken after recovery from COVID-19. These receptors all stem from a human donor who had recovered from COVID-19.

V gene TRBV19 combines with J gene TRBJ2-7, with 10 bases that match TRBD1. V was pared by 7 bases and J by 0 bases, with 9 bases of the junction left unmatched. CDR1 LNHDA and CDR2 SQIVND come from the germline V gene (reference sequence). The CDR3 contains 16 residues. CDR3 protein: CASTGQGSAGSYEQYF. The CDR3, as DNA: TGTGCCAGTACGGGACAGGGGTCGGCCGGCTCCTACGAGCAGTACTTC.

The chain employs TRBV19 and TRBJ2-2; D is possibly TRBD2 (7 bases). Germline CDR1 and CDR2: LNHDA and SQIVND (reference sequence). Trimming took 8 bases from V and 5 from J, leaving 21 bases between them. The CDR3 consists of 16 residues. The CDR3 protein is CASRGGAWTETGELFF. CDR3 nucleotide sequence: TGTGCCAGTCGTGGGGGGGCCTGGACAGAAACCGGGGAGCTGTTTTTT.

The chain is built from TRBV19 and TRBJ2-1, with D possibly TRBD1 on 6 matching bases. Germline CDR1 is LNHDA and CDR2 is SQIVND (reference sequence). V was cut by 5 bases and J by 6 bases, with 14 bases left in between. The CDR3 runs 14 residues. The CDR3 is CASSPADRTNEQFF. The DNA of the CDR3 is TGTGCCAGTAGTCCGGCCGACAGGACCAATGAGCAGTTCTTC.

The V and J genes are TRBV7-8 and TRBJ2-7, with D unclear. Trimming took off 5 bases at V and 3 bases at J, with 14 bases between the two ends. Germline loops: CDR1 SGHVS, CDR2 FQNEAQ. The CDR3 is made up of 14 amino acids. Written as DNA, the CDR3 is TGTGCCAGCAGCCTCCGGGCGGTCGACTACGAGCAGTACTTC. Its protein is CASSLRAVDYEQYF. The full variable domain, rest sourced from reference TRBV7-8 and TRBJ2-7, is GAGVSQSPRYKVAKRGQDVALRCDPISGHVSLFWYQQALGQGPEFLTYFQNEAQLDKSGLPSDRFFAERPEGSVSTLKIQRTQQEDSAVYLCASSLRAVDYEQYFGPGTRLTVT.

CDR3 region: CASSNTTGYPNYGYTF. The CDR3 region has the DNA TGTGCCAGCAGTAATACAACAGGGTATCCGAACTATGGCTACACCTTC. The chain recombines TRBV7-2 with TRBJ1-2; possibly TRBD1 for D (6 bases). Trimming removed 6 bases from V and 2 bases from J, with 19 bases in between. The germline gives CDR1 SGHTA, CDR2 FQGNSA. The CDR3 spans 16 residues. The whole variable domain, filled in from reference TRBV7-2 and TRBJ1-2, reads GAGVSQSPSNKVTEKGKDVELRCDPISGHTALYWYRQSLGQGLEFLIYFQGNSAPDKSGLPSDRFSAERTGGSVSTLTIQRTQQEDSAVYLCASSNTTGYPNYGYTFGSGTRLTVV.

The chain joins TRBV19 to TRBJ1-3, with no clear D. Germline values: CDR1 LNHDA, CDR2 SQIVND (reference sequence). Trimming pared 3 bases from V and 2 bases from J, leaving 11 bases between. The CDR3 length is 15 residues. CDR3 in amino acids: CASSMVVTAGNTIYF. The DNA of the CDR3 is TGTGCCAGTAGTATGGTGGTAACAGCTGGAAACACCATATATTTT. The variable domain in full, completed from reference TRBV19 and TRBJ1-3, reads DGGITQSPKYLFRKEGQNVTLSCEQNLNHDAMYWYRQDPGQGLRLIYYSQIVNDFQKGDIAEGYSVSREKKESFPLTVTSAQKNPTAFYLCASSMVVTAGNTIYFGEGSWLTVV.

The CDR3 bases are TGTGCCAGCAGCTTAGGAGGGGCAGGCGAGCAGTACTTC. Its protein product is CASSLGGAGEQYF. The V call is TRBV7-3, the J call TRBJ2-7; D possibly corresponds to TRBD2 (6 bases). CDR1 is SGHTA and CDR2 is FQGTGA in the germline V gene. CDR3 length: 13 residues. V lost 2 bases and J 6 bases, leaving 11 bases between the germline ends.

This clone was seen a single time. V usage is TRBV12-3 or TRBV12-4 and J usage is TRBJ1-1; D is ambiguous. The CDR3 has 13 amino acids. V lost 1 base and J lost 0, with 3 bases in between. The CDR3 coding sequence is TGTGCCAGCAGTTTAGTGATGAACACTGAAGCTTTCTTT. Translated, it gives CASSLVMNTEAFF.

The rearrangement joins TRBV6-2 or TRBV6-3 to TRBJ1-5, with a possible D match to TRBD1 (5 bases). The CDR3 spans 14 residues. Trimming stripped 4 bases from V and 1 base from J, with 8 bases between. Germline V gives CDR1 MNHEY, CDR2 SVGEGT. DNA of the CDR3: TGTGCCAGCAGTTCGGGGGGGAGCAATCAGCCCCAGCATTTT. Amino acid sequence: CASSSGGSNQPQHF.

For the CDR3, the DNA is TGTGCCAGCAGCGCTCAGGGGGCGGGCGAGCAGTACTTC. Residues: CASSAQGAGEQYF. The chain couples TRBV7-3 to TRBJ2-7; 8 bases align to TRBD1. Per the germline V gene, CDR1 is SGHTA and CDR2 is FQGTGA. The CDR3 sequence is 13 residues long. The ends lost 5 bases at V and 6 bases at J; junction bases unmatched: 6.

Only one count was recorded for this clone. The CDR3 DNA follows: TGCGCCAGCAGTGACCTACTAGCGGGGGCCTCCTACGAGCAGTACTTC. Its protein is CASSDLLAGASYEQYF. V gene TRBV10-2 combines with J gene TRBJ2-7; TRBD2 matches 11 bases. The V gene's germline CDR1 is WSHSY and CDR2 SAAADI. The CDR3 covers 16 residues. The V gene end was trimmed by 3 bases and the J gene end by 0 bases; junction bases not matched to a gene: 4.

V usage is TRBV20-1 and J usage is TRBJ1-1; D call uncertain. This CDR3 region has 11 residues. V lost 4 bases and J 1 base, leaving 4 bases between the germline ends. Germline-derived CDR1 and CDR2 are DFQATT and SNEGSKA (reference sequence). The CDR3 DNA is TGCAGTGCTAACGAGAACACTGAAGCTTTCTTT. Protein: CSANENTEAFF.

The chain is built from TRBV9 and TRBJ1-4; D unclear. This CDR3 is built from 16 residues. The V gene's germline CDR1 is SGDLS and CDR2 YYNGEE. V dropped 0 bases and J dropped 7 bases, with 16 bases sitting between them. The CDR3 region has the DNA TGTGCCAGCAGCGTAGCTAATGCCGGAGGTAGTGAAAAACTGTTTTTT. Residues: CASSVANAGGSEKLFF. The full variable domain, rest sourced from reference TRBV9 and TRBJ1-4, is DSGVTQTPKHLITATGQRVTLRCSPRSGDLSVYWYQQSLDQGLQFLIQYYNGEERAKGNILERFSAQQFPDLHSELNLSSLELGDSALYFCASSVANAGGSEKLFFGSGTQLSVL.

The rearrangement joins TRBV5-1 to TRBJ1-2; D might be TRBD1 (6 bases). The CDR3 is made up of 15 amino acids. The germline V gene encodes CDR1 SGHRS and CDR2 YFSETQ. The V end was cut by 2 bases, the J end by 8 bases, with 19 bases between. The CDR3 protein is CASSLSGTPERGYTF. DNA for the CDR3: TGCGCCAGCAGCTTATCCGGGACACCTGAGAGAGGCTACACCTTC.

This chain uses TRBV7-9 with TRBJ1-6; D unresolved. The CDR3 extends over 15 amino acids. The germline V gene has CDR1 SEHNR and CDR2 FQNEAQ (reference sequence). V was pared by 5 bases and J by 6 bases, with 14 bases between. Here the CDR3 reads CASSGAGAVNSPLHF. DNA of the CDR3: TGTGCCAGCAGCGGTGCGGGAGCAGTTAATTCACCCCTCCACTTT.

This chain links TRBV5-5 with TRBJ1-2; 7 nucleotides line up with TRBD1. Germline CDR1 reads SGHKS; CDR2 reads YYEKEE (reference sequence). CDR3 length equals 15 residues. With V trimmed by 4 bases and J by 8 bases, 14 bases remained unmatched. CDR3 DNA sequence: TGTGCCAGCAGCCCCCTCAGGGGGTCCAGTGGAGGCTACACCTTC. This sequence encodes CASSPLRGSSGGYTF.

The CDR3 DNA reads TGCAGCGGCACCGGGACAGCTTTCATGAACACTGAAGCTTTCTTT. Amino acid sequence: CSGTGTAFMNTEAFF. This chain links TRBV29-1 with TRBJ1-1; 7 bases agree with TRBD1. V dropped 7 bases and J dropped 0; count of bases not matched to a gene: 11. Germline assignment: CDR1 SQVTM and CDR2 ANQGSEA. The CDR3 sequence is 15 residues long.

This rearrangement joins TRBV5-6 to TRBJ2-7, with 7 bases lining up with TRBD1. V lost 2 bases, J lost 8 bases, and 7 bases stayed unmatched. Germline lookup yields CDR1 SGHDT and CDR2 YYEEEE. The CDR3 has 13 amino acids. DNA of the CDR3: TGTGCCAGCAGCTTCGGACAGGACGCCCAGCAGTACTTC. Translation: CASSFGQDAQQYF.

J is TRBJ2-1 and V is TRBV11-2; D perhaps matches TRBD2 (6 bases). Germline-derived CDR1 and CDR2 are SGHAT and FQNNGV. V dropped 7 bases and J dropped 10 bases, with 11 bases sitting between them. This CDR3 is built from 11 residues. The CDR3: CASIGGTEQFF. The CDR3 region has the DNA TGTGCCAGCATCGGGGGTACCGAGCAGTTCTTC. Complete variable domain (other parts from reference TRBV11-2 and TRBJ2-1): EAGVAQSPRYKIIEKRQSVAFWCNPISGHATLYWYQQILGQGPKLLIQFQNNGVVDDSQLPKDRFSAERLKGVDSTLKIQPAKLEDSAVYLCASIGGTEQFFGPGTRLTVL.

V and J are TRBV28 and TRBJ1-5; D is unresolved. CDR1 is MDHEN, CDR2 SYDVKM, per germline. The germline V and J ends were trimmed by 4 bases and 6 bases, with 10 bases remaining between them. The CDR3 has 13 amino acids. DNA of the CDR3: TGTGCCAGCAGTTCCCTCGGGCTTCAGCCCCAGCATTTT. Protein product: CASSSLGLQPQHF.